The sample holds a few counts of the clone carrying this T cell receptor beta chain. Its specificity is unknown. TCRdb itself ran the reads through MiXCR, one entry per CDR3 protein. The table records about a million distinct CDR3 sequences, around 32% of them present only once. The entry originates in a study of T cell repertoires in cytomegalovirus infection. From germline, CDR1 is SGDLS and CDR2 YYNGEE. The V gene lost 0 bases and the J gene lost 4 bases, with 12 bases spanning the gap. This CDR3 has 15 amino acids. Notes on the study in general: There were carriers of CMV plus the relevant HLA, and cumulative public TCR beta family frequency identified them. Within the response measured ex vivo, HLA-C-restricted CMV-specific TCR beta clonotypes were dominant.

The sample in question was cultured CD8+ T cells from PBMCs, obtained from culture after CMV antigen stimulation. This TCR came from a human donor in good health (CMV status not recorded). Some clones in this sample may be carry-over from other donors' samples. The gene calls are TRBV9 and TRBJ2-3; D possibly matches TRBD1 or TRBD2 (7 bases each). The CDR3 DNA reads TGTGCCAGCAGCGTAGAAGGGAGGGGGCCAGATACGCAGTATTTT. Amino acid sequence: CASSVEGRGPDTQYF.